One TCR beta chain is described in this entry. Its antigen is not known. These data are taken from a study of T cell responses to AZD1222 COVID-19 vaccine. General study findings and limits: Spike-wide vaccine-associated CD4 TCRs dominated at 160-218 and 743-854.

This table comes from immunoSEQ multiplex PCR, and its TCRdb copy is limited to in-frame clones, with some not included. The sample has 96,000 or so clones, approximately 90% seen once. Germline values: CDR1 LGHNA, CDR2 YSLEER. This CDR3 has 14 amino acids. V gave up 2 bases and J gave up 6 bases, with 8 bases separating them. This TCR was sampled from an adult in good health. The genes are TRBV4-3 and TRBJ1-6; D is uncertain. Material: peripheral blood, obtained on day 0 of AZD1222 vaccination. The DNA for the CDR3 is TGCGCCAGCAGCCAATCCCCCATTAATTCACCCCTCCACTTT. Translating gives CASSQSPINSPLHF.